The clone carrying this T cell receptor beta chain has more than one count but fewer than ten. Method: immunoSEQ multiplex PCR; TCRdb's copy keeps in-frame clones and lacks some. Among 150,000 to 200,000 clones listed, about 66% were seen once. This record belongs to a study of shared clonotypes between healthy human individuals. Germline CDR1 and CDR2: LNHNV and YYDKDF (reference sequence). V shed 2 bases and J 8 bases; nucleotides not matched to a gene: 4. The CDR3 sequence is 13 residues long. The chain uses TRBV15 and TRBJ2-3, with 7 nucleotides matching TRBD1. The sequence was collected from a young man in good health. What was sequenced was memory CD4+ T cells sorted from blood. The sample's subset: CD45RA-negative fraction. CDR3 coding DNA: TGTGCCACCAGCAGAAAAGGGGGCGGTACGCAGTATTTT. It codes for CATSRKGGGTQYF.